Reported below is one T cell receptor (beta chain). An end of the junction differs from the germline gene, which may be a read error. Germline CDR1 WSHSY, CDR2 SAAADI. The CDR3 has 15 residues. TCR beta CDR3 sequences were amplified from RNA transcripts. RT-PCR in the first round (using the HTBI primer set) targeted the TCR CDR3. TCRdb independently ran MiXCR on the multiplex PCR reads; one entry per CDR3 protein. The sample lists 700,000 to 850,000 distinct CDR3 sequences; approximately 36% were seen once. This sample is part of a study of T cells in Graves' hyperthyroidism and ophthalmopathy. The sample consisted of blood. The sequence was collected from a woman aged 40-49 years with Graves' hyperthyroidism. The V call is TRBV10-2, the J call TRBJ1-1; D gene ambiguous. The CDR3 nucleotides read TGTGCCAGCAGTTCAGATTGGGCTCCGAACACTGAAGCTTTCTTT. Protein product: CASSSDWAPNTEAFF.